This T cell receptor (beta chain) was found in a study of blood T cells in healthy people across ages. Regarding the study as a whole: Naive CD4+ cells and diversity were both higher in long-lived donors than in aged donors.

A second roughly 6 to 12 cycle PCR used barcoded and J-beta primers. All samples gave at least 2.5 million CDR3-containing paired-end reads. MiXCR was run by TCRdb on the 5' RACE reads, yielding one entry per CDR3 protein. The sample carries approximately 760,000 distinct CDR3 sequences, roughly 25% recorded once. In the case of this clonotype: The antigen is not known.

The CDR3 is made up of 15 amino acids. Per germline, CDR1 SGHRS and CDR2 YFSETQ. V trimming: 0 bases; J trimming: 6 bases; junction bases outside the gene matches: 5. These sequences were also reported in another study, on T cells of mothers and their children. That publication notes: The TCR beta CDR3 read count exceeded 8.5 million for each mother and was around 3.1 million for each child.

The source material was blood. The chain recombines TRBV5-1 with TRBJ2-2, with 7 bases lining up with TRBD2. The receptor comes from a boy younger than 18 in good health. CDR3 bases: TGCGCCAGCAGCTTGGGCGGGAGATACGCCGGGGAGCTGTTTTTT. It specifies CASSLGGRYAGELFF.